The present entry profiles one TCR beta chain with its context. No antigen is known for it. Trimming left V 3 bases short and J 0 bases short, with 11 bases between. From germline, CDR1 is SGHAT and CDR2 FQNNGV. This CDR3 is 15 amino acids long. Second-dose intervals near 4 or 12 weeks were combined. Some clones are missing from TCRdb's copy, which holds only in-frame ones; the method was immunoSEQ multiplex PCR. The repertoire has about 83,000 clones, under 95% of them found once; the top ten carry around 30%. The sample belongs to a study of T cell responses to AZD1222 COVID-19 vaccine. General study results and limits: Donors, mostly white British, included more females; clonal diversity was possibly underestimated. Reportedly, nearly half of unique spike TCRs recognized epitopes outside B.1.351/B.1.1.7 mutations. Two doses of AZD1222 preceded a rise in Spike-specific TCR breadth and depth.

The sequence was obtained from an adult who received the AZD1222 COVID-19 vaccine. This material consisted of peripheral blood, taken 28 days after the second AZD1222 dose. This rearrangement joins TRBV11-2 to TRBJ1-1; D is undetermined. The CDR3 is CASSFNSALNTEAFF. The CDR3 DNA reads TGTGCCAGCAGCTTCAATTCGGCACTGAACACTGAAGCTTTCTTT.